Given below is one TCR beta chain in context. What it binds is unknown. This table comes from immunoSEQ multiplex PCR, and its TCRdb copy is limited to in-frame clones, with some not included. This sample yields more than 55,000 clones, of which about 94% are seen a single time; 1.6% belongs to the top ten. This specimen comes from a study of T cell clonotyping in hematopoietic cell transplantation. Study-wide findings and caveats: Graft donor and pretransplant recipient Inverse Simpson Index values predicted broader posttransplant TCR diversity. Without cell sorting, CD4 versus CD8 contributions remain unresolved. At the given depth, recipient repertoires were over 95% de novo clonotypes. Pathologically expanded recipient clonotypes increased progressively from day 30 to day 180 as diversity fell.

The source material was peripheral blood mononuclear cells. This clonotype was sampled from a man aged 50-59 years in good health. Some clones in this sample may be carry-over from other donors' samples.

This CDR3 is CASSQVDREINEQYF. The CDR3 bases are TGCGCCAGCAGCCAAGTTGACAGGGAGATTAACGAGCAGTACTTC. This chain uses TRBV4-1 with TRBJ2-7; 7 bases align to TRBD1. V dropped 1 base and J dropped 5; count of bases not matched to a gene: 8. Germline V CDR1 and CDR2: MGHRA, YSYEKL. This CDR3 region has 15 residues.